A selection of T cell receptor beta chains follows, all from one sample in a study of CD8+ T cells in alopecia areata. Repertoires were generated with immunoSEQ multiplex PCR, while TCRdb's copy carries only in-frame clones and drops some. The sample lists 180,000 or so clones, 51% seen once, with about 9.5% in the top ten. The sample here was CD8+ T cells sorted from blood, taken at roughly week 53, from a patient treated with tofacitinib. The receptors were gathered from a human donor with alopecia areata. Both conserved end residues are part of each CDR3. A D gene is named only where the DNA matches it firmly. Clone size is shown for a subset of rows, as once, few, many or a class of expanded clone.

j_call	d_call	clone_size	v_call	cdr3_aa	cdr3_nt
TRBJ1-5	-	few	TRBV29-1	CSVVTGGTENQPQHF	TGCAGCGTGGTAACCGGTGGCACAGAGAATCAGCCCCAGCATTTT
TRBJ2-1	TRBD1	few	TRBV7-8	CASSLDRDEFF	TGTGCCAGCAGCTTGGACAGGGATGAGTTCTTC
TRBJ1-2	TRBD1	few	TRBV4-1	CASSSTGTAHTGYTF	TGCGCCAGCAGCAGCACCGGGACAGCACATACGGGCTACACCTTC
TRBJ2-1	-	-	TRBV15	CATRVSPNNEQFF	TGTGCCACACGAGTCTCCCCTAACAATGAGCAGTTCTTC
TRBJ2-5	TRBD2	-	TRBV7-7	CASSGPGETQYF	TGTGCTTCTAGCGGACCGGGGGAGACCCAGTACTTC
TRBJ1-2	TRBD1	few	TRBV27	CASSLSDRVRGYTF	TGTGCCAGCAGTTTATCGGACAGGGTTCGTGGCTACACCTTC
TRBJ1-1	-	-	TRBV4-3	CASSQDLAGYEANTEAFF	TGCGCCAGCAGCCAAGATCTGGCAGGGTACGAGGCGAACACTGAAGCTTTCTTT
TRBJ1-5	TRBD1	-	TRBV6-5	CASGRQGAQPQHF	TGTGCCAGCGGTAGACAGGGGGCTCAGCCCCAGCATTTT
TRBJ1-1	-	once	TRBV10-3	CAISDQTGGSEAFF	TGTGCCATCAGTGACCAAACGGGGGGCAGTGAAGCTTTCTTT
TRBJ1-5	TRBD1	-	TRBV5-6	CASSVGTAYSNQPQHF	TGTGCCAGCAGCGTGGGGACAGCGTATAGCAATCAGCCCCAGCATTTT
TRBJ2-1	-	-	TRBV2	CASSTLLEQFF	TGTGCCAGCAGTACCCTTTTGGAGCAGTTCTTC
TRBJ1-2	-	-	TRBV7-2	CASSLPEKIYGYTF	TGTGCCAGCAGCTTGCCGGAGAAGATCTATGGCTACACCTTC
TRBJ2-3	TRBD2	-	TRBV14	CASRAGLWPDTQYF	TGTGCCAGCCGAGCGGGGCTCTGGCCTGATACGCAGTATTTT
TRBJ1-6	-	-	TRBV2	CASSDEGIPNSPLHF	TGTGCCAGCAGTGATGAAGGGATACCCAATTCACCCCTCCACTTT
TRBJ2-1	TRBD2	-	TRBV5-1	CASSTVPSGGGYNEQFF	TGCGCCAGCAGCACGGTTCCTAGCGGGGGAGGTTACAATGAGCAGTTCTTC
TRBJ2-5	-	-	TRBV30	CAWSVRGRETQYF	TGTGCCTGGAGCGTACGGGGGCGGGAGACCCAGTACTTC
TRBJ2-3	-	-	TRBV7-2	CASSLTRVADTQYF	TGTGCCAGCAGCTTAACCAGGGTTGCAGATACGCAGTATTTT
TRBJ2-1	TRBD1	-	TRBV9	CASTDREDNEQFF	TGTGCCAGCACGGACAGGGAAGACAATGAGCAGTTCTTC
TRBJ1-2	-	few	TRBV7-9	CASSSRTALYGYTF	TGTGCCAGCAGCTCGAGGACAGCCCTCTATGGCTACACCTTC
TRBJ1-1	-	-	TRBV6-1	CASSEKKWKDLMNTEAFF	TGTGCCAGCAGTGAAAAGAAATGGAAAGACCTCATGAACACTGAAGCTTTCTTT
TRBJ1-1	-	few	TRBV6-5	CASSSGEGIEAFF	TGTGCCAGCAGTTCAGGAGAGGGGATCGAAGCTTTCTTT
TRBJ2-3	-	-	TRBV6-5	CASSSSRGWTDTQYF	TGTGCCAGCAGTTCCAGCAGGGGCTGGACAGATACGCAGTATTTT
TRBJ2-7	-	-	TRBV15	CATGGSGGEQCF	TGTGCCACCGGGGGTTCCGGCGGCGAGCAGTGCTTC
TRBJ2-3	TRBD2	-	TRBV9	CASSVVGAGGTDTQYF	TGTGCCAGCAGCGTAGTAGGAGCGGGGGGCACAGATACGCAGTATTTT
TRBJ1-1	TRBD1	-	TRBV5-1	CASRETGTGTEAFF	TGCGCCAGCAGAGAAACAGGGACAGGCACTGAAGCTTTCTTT
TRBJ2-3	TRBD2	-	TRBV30	CAWSGGSGEDTQYF	TGTGCCTGGAGTGGGGGTAGCGGGGAAGATACGCAGTATTTT
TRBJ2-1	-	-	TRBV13	CASSGGGARWDEQFF	TGTGCCAGCAGCGGAGGTGGGGCCCGATGGGATGAGCAGTTCTTC
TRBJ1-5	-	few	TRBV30	CAWALGASQPQHF	TGTGCCTGGGCCCTCGGCGCCAGTCAGCCCCAGCATTTT
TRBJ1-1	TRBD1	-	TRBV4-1	CASSQPDRGSKAFF	TGCGCCAGCAGCCAACCCGACAGGGGTTCTAAAGCTTTCTTT
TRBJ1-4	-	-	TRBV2	CAREDSAHEKLFF	TGTGCCAGGGAAGACAGTGCCCATGAAAAACTGTTTTTT
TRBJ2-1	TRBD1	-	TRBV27	CASSFDRGPNEQFF	TGTGCCAGCAGTTTTGACAGGGGGCCCAATGAGCAGTTCTTC
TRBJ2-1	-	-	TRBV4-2	CASSARTGLFTDEQFF	TGTGCCAGCAGCGCAAGGACCGGTCTATTTACCGATGAGCAGTTCTTC
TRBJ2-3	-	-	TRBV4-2	CASSQELLADTQYF	TGTGCCAGCAGCCAAGAACTACTTGCAGATACGCAGTATTTT
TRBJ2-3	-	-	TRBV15	CATSRVGRTDTQYF	TGTGCCACCAGCAGAGTCGGTCGCACAGATACGCAGTATTTT
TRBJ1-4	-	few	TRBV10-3	CAISRESNEKLFF	TGTGCCATCAGTAGGGAGTCTAATGAAAAACTGTTTTTT
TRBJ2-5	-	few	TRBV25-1	CASTKAGEETQYF	TGTGCCAGCACCAAGGCAGGGGAAGAGACCCAGTACTTC
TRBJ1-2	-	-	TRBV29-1	CSAAWGPGYTF	TGCAGCGCCGCCTGGGGACCTGGCTACACCTTC
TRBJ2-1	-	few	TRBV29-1	CSVESEVPYNEQFF	TGCAGCGTTGAGTCTGAGGTACCCTACAATGAGCAGTTCTTC
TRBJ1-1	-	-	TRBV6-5	CASRQGSSNTEAFF	TGTGCCAGCAGACAGGGAAGTTCGAACACTGAAGCTTTCTTT
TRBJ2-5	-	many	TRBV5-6	CASSLSRQADFTETQYF	TGTGCCAGCAGCTTGTCTCGGCAGGCAGACTTCACAGAGACCCAGTACTTC
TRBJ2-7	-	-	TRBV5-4	CASSPDRSYEQYF	TGTGCCAGCAGCCCTGACAGGAGCTACGAGCAGTACTTC
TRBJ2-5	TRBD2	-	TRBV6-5	CASSYSTSGGETQYF	TGTGCCAGCAGTTACTCAACTAGCGGTGGGGAGACCCAGTACTTC
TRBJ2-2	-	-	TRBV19	CASSISGGYTGELFF	TGTGCCAGTAGTATCAGCGGCGGTTACACCGGGGAGCTGTTTTTT